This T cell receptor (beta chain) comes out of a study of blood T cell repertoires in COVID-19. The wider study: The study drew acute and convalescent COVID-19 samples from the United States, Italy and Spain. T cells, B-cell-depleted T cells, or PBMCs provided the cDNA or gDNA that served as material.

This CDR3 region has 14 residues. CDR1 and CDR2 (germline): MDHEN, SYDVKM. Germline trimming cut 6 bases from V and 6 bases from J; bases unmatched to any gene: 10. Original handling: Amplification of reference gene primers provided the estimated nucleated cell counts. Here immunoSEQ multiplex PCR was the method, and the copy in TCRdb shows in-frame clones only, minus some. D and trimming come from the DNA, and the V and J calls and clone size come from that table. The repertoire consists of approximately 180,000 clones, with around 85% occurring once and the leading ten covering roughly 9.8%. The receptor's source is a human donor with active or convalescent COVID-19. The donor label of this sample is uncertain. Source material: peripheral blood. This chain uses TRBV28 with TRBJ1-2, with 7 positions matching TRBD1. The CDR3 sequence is CASSHPGTEDGYTF. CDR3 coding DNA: TGTGCCAGCAGCCACCCCGGGACAGAGGATGGCTACACCTTC.